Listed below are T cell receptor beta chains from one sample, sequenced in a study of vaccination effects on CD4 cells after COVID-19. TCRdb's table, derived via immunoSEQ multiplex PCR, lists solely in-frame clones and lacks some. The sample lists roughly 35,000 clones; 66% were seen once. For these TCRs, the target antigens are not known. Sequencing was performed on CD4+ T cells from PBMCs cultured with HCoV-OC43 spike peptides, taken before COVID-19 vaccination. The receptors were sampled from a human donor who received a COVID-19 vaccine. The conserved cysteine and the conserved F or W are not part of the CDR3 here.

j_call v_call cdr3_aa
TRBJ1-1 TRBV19 ASSDRQGRGTEAF
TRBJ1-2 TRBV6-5 ASSPGMGTSGYT
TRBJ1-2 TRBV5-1 ASSPDRGYGYT
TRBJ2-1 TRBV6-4 ASSEGTSSYNEQF
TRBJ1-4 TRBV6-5 ASTRANEKLF
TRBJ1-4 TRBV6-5 ASSYRVDGNEKLF
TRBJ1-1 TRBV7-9 ASSVRMNTEAF
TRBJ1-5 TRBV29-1 SVRDGLLNQPQH
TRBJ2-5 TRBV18 ASSPTGKQETQY
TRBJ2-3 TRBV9 ASSVGIASDTQY
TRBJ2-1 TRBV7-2 ASSATSYPYNEQF
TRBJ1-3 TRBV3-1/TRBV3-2 ASSQTGTGNTIY
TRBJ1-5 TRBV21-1 ASSKEVTGNQPQH
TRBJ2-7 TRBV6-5 ASDTSGEYEQY
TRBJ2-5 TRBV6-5 ASSYGGVKETQY
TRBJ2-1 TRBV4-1 ASSQEWTSGGQF
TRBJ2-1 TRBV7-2 ASSLRYEQF
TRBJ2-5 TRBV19 ASSMQLQETQY
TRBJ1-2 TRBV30 AWSVRSGGGYT
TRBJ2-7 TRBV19 ASSTPGQPYEQY
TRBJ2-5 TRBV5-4 ASSLGLRRETQY
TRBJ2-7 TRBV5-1 ASSSPTGLGFSSYEQY
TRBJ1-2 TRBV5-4 ASSLGQEFYFYT
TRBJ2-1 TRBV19 ASSMVANYNEQF